Shown below are 14 T cell receptor beta chains from a single sample sequenced in a study of blood T cells in healthy people across ages. Combining a sample-barcoded 5' primer with a J-beta primer mix, a second PCR ran for about 6 to 11 cycles. Using its own MiXCR run on the 5' RACE reads, TCRdb lists one record per CDR3 protein. This sample has more than 1,000,000 distinct CDR3 sequences, with approximately 25% found just once. These sequences were also reported in another study, on T cells of mothers and their children.

Sequenced: blood. These receptors were taken from a girl aged 2 to 9 in good health.

This chain links TRBV21-1 with TRBJ1-1. TRBV21-1 is recorded as a pseudogene. The CDR3 length is 11 residues. CDR3 sequence: CASTERGEAFF. The CDR3, as DNA: TGTGCCAGCACCGAAAGGGGAGAAGCTTTCTTT.

Only a few counts were recorded for this clonotype. This sequence joins TRBV2 and TRBJ2-2, with TRBD2 matching over 8 bases. J gave up 4 bases and V 6 bases, and 7 bases lay outside the gene matches. This CDR3 has 15 residues. Germline V CDR1 and CDR2: SNHLY, FYNNEI. The CDR3 coding sequence is TGTGCCAGCAGCGGTAGCGGGGACGCCACCGGGGAGCTGTTTTTT. Residues: CASSGSGDATGELFF.

In its sample, this clonotype was seen a few times. This may arise from a read error, as a much more abundant clone is one base away. This chain uses TRBV9 with TRBJ2-7; 10 bases match TRBD1. J was trimmed by 9 bases and V by 3 bases; bases with no gene match: 6. The V gene's germline CDR1 is SGDLS and CDR2 YYNGEE. The CDR3 consists of 13 residues. For the CDR3, the DNA is TGTGCCAGCAGCGACGGGACAGGGGAAGGGCAGTACTTC. Amino acid sequence: CASSDGTGEGQYF.

The chain uses TRBV7-9 and TRBJ2-7; D gene uncertain. There are 15 residues in the CDR3. Germline assignment: CDR1 SEHNR and CDR2 FQNEAQ (reference sequence). Trimming shortened V by 5 bases and J by 3 bases, and 17 bases separated the two germline ends. The CDR3 is CASSVDPDPFYEQYF. CDR3 coding DNA: TGTGCCAGCAGCGTCGATCCGGACCCCTTCTACGAGCAGTACTTC.

The rearrangement uses TRBV28 and TRBJ2-7; 10 bases line up with TRBD1. Germline values: CDR1 MDHEN, CDR2 SYDVKM. V lost 7 bases and J lost 3; bases outside the gene matches: 6. The CDR3 is 14 amino acids. This chain's CDR3 is CASTGTGEFYEQYF. CDR3 DNA: TGTGCCAGCACCGGGACAGGGGAGTTCTACGAGCAGTACTTC.

The chain has TRBV29-1 and TRBJ2-5; weak D call: TRBD1 (6 bases). The J call may be wrong; the DNA end is better matched by TRBJ2-7. Germline CDR1 reads SQVTM; CDR2 reads ANQGSEA. The CDR3 contains 13 residues. Written as DNA, the CDR3 is TGCAGCGTTATCCAGGACAGCTCCTACGAGCAGTACTTC. This codes for CSVIQDSSYEQYF.

CDR3 DNA: TGCAGCGTTTTAGAAATGGAGAACACCGGGGAGCTGTTTTTT. Protein: CSVLEMENTGELFF. The chain has TRBV29-1 and TRBJ2-2, with D uncertain. Per germline, CDR1 SQVTM and CDR2 ANQGSEA. This CDR3 region has 14 residues. V was trimmed by 5 bases and J by 1 base, leaving 11 bases between them.

This clonotype was recorded many times. The V call is TRBV7-9, the J call TRBJ2-7; TRBD2 matches at 7 bases. The germline V gene has CDR1 SEHNR and CDR2 FQNEAQ (reference sequence). The length of the CDR3 is 14 residues. Losses at the gene ends were 2 bases for V and 2 bases for J; bases not matched to a gene: 3. This CDR3 reads CASSLSGNPYEQYF. The CDR3 region has the DNA TGTGCCAGCAGCTTAAGCGGGAACCCCTACGAGCAGTACTTC.

This clonotype was counted only a few times. V is TRBV20-1 and J is TRBJ1-4; TRBD1 is a possible D gene (6 bases). This CDR3 has 14 residues. CDR1 and CDR2 from the germline V gene are DFQATT and SNEGSKA (reference sequence). Trimming took 1 base from V and 8 from J, leaving 14 bases between them. The CDR3 nucleotides are TGCAGTGCTAGAGGGACGGGCAGGGGAGAAAAACTGTTTTTT. Translating it yields CSARGTGRGEKLFF.

This clonotype was observed a handful of times. J is TRBJ2-7 and V is TRBV28, with TRBD1 identical over 7 bases. V shed 3 bases and J 6 bases; nucleotides not matched to a gene: 8. CDR3 length: 14 residues. Germline V gene lookup returns CDR1 MDHEN and CDR2 SYDVKM. Here the CDR3 reads CASSFDRAVSEQYF. CDR3 DNA sequence: TGTGCCAGCAGTTTTGACAGGGCGGTGAGCGAGCAGTACTTC.

This clonotype appeared many times. The V gene is TRBV4-1, the J gene TRBJ2-7; D is possibly TRBD2 (5 bases). CDR1 is MGHRA and CDR2 is YSYEKL in the germline V gene. The length of the CDR3 is 14 residues. V was cut by 0 bases and J by 4 bases, with 10 bases left in between. The CDR3 here is CASSQEGVSYEQYF. The CDR3 DNA sequence: TGCGCCAGCAGCCAAGAGGGAGTTTCTTACGAGCAGTACTTC.

The chain links TRBV28 to TRBJ2-5; 8 positions match TRBD1. This CDR3 comprises 13 residues. Per the germline V gene, CDR1 is MDHEN and CDR2 is SYDVKM. The V segment lost 6 bases and the J segment 11 bases; nucleotides outside the gene matches: 11. The CDR3 DNA is TGTGCCAGCAGGCGGACAGGGCCTTCAGGGCAGTACTTC. Amino acids: CASRRTGPSGQYF.

The chain joins TRBV29-1 to TRBJ2-5, with D tentatively TRBD2 (5 bases). Germline lookup yields CDR1 SQVTM and CDR2 ANQGSEA. V gave up 4 bases and J gave up 5 bases, with 14 bases separating them. The CDR3 length is 13 residues. CDR3 protein: CSVARPWEETQYF. The CDR3 DNA reads TGCAGCGTTGCCCGACCCTGGGAGGAGACCCAGTACTTC.

This clonotype was detected a few times. This chain links TRBV20-1 with TRBJ2-1; 10 positions agree with TRBD2. J lost 1 base, V lost 0 bases, and 9 bases had no gene match. CDR1 and CDR2 (germline): DFQATT, SNEGSKA (reference sequence). The CDR3 covers 18 residues. CDR3 DNA sequence: TGCAGTGCTAGAGATCCCAAACTAGCGGGGTCTTCCTACAATGAGCAGTTCTTC. Translating gives CSARDPKLAGSSYNEQFF.